Shown below are 2 T cell receptor beta chains from a single sample sequenced in a study of neurological immune-mediated disorders. Time point here: longitudinal time-point 1 (baseline). Via MiXCR, TCRdb re-called the 5' RACE reads, giving one row per CDR3 protein. The table records tens of thousands of distinct CDR3 sequences, 3% to 3.5% of them present only once. Sequencing was done on a sample of PBMCs. All receptors derive from a woman aged 55-69 years with multiple sclerosis.

This clonotype was detected ten times or more. The chain couples TRBV20-1 to TRBJ2-5; 9 nucleotides agree with TRBD2. The CDR3 sequence is 14 residues long. The V and J ends lost 6 bases and 4 bases, in that order; junction bases with no gene match: 9. Germline CDR1 reads DFQATT; CDR2 reads SNEGSKA (reference sequence). The CDR3 reads CSAPWRGGGETQYF. The CDR3 region has the DNA TGCAGTGCCCCGTGGCGGGGGGGCGGAGAGACCCAGTACTTC.

This clonotype was observed many times. This sequence joins TRBV5-1 and TRBJ2-1; weak D call: TRBD2 (7 bases). This CDR3 spans 15 amino acids. Per germline, CDR1 SGHRS and CDR2 YFSETQ. The V and J ends lost 4 bases and 2 bases respectively, with 13 bases between them. Here the CDR3 reads CASSTGGPAYNEQFF. The CDR3 DNA reads TGCGCCAGCAGCACCGGGGGGCCCGCCTACAATGAGCAGTTCTTC. The full variable domain, completed using reference TRBV5-1 and TRBJ2-1, is KAGVTQTPRYLIKTRGQQVTLSCSPISGHRSVSWYQQTPGQGLQFLFEYFSETQRNKGNFPGRFSGRQFSNSRSEMNVSTLELGDSALYLCASSTGGPAYNEQFFGPGTRLTVL.